This T cell receptor beta chain was sequenced for a study of spatial heterogeneity in lung cancer. Study-level information: A consistent excess of beta-chain over alpha-chain sequences was detected.

About this clonotype: What it recognizes is unknown. Because this beta chain is a stray read in a library intended to capture alpha chains, its abundance should not be given much weight.

Documented time point: sample taken at primary tumor resection. Deletions cut 1 base from V and 3 bases from J, with 5 bases between. The CDR3 is 13 residues long. Germline V gene data show CDR1 as SGDLS and CDR2 as YYNGEE. Findings and caveats of the study: Counts of expanded alpha and beta TCRs within tumors tracked the tumor nonsynonymous mutation count. Tumor T cell coverage was estimated at roughly 7% for alpha and more than 12% for beta chains.

The library protocol tagged each TCR cDNA with a unique molecular identifier. TCRdb ran MiXCR on the 5' RACE reads and lists one entry per CDR3 protein. Of 7,500 to 10,000 distinct CDR3 sequences listed, approximately 58% were seen once; the top ten hold about 28%. V usage is TRBV9 and J usage is TRBJ2-1, with D perhaps TRBD2 (5 bases). This TCR was recovered from a female donor with early-stage non-small cell lung cancer. Sequencing used lung tumor tissue, obtained at surgery. CDR3 DNA: TGTGCCAGCAGCGTAAGCGGCTACAATGAGCAGTTCTTC. This sequence encodes CASSVSGYNEQFF.